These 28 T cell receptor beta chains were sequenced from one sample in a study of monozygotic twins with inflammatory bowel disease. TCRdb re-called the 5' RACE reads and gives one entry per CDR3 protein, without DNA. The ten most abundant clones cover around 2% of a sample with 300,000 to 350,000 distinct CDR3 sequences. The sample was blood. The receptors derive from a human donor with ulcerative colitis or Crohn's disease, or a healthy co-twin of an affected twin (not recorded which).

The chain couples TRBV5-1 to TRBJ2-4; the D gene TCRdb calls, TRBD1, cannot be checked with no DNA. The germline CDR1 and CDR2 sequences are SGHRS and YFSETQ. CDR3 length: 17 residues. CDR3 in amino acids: CASSAQGAQKDKNIQYF. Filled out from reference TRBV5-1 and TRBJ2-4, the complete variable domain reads KAGVTQTPRYLIKTRGQQVTLSCSPISGHRSVSWYQQTPGQGLQFLFEYFSETQRNKGNFPGRFSGRQFSNSRSEMNVSTLELGDSALYLCASSAQGAQKDKNIQYFGAGTRLSVL.

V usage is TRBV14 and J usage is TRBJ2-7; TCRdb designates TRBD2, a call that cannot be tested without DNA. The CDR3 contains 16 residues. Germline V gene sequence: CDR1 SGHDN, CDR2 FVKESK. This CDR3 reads CASSRFGTSGTYEQYF. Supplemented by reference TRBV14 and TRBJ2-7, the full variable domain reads EAGVTQFPSHSVIEKGQTVTLRCDPISGHDNLYWYRRVMGKEIKFLLHFVKESKQDESGMPNNRFLAERTGGTYSTLKVQPAELEDSGVYFCASSRFGTSGTYEQYFGPGTRLTVT.

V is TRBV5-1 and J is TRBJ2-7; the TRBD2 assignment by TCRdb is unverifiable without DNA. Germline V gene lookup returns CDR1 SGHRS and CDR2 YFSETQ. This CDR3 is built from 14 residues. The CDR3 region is CASSRTSEDYEQYF. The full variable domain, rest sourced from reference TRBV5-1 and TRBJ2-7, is KAGVTQTPRYLIKTRGQQVTLSCSPISGHRSVSWYQQTPGQGLQFLFEYFSETQRNKGNFPGRFSGRQFSNSRSEMNVSTLELGDSALYLCASSRTSEDYEQYFGPGTRLTVT.

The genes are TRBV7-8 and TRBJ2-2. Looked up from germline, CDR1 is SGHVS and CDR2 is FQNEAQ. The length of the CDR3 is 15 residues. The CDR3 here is CASSLAPVRTGELFF.

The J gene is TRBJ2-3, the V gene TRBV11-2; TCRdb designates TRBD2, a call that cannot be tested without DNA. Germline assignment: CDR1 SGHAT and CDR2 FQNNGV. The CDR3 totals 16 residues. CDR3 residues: CASRHAGSGGSGAQYF. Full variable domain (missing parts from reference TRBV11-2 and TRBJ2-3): EAGVAQSPRYKIIEKRQSVAFWCNPISGHATLYWYQQILGQGPKLLIQFQNNGVVDDSQLPKDRFSAERLKGVDSTLKIQPAKLEDSAVYLCASRHAGSGGSGAQYFGPGTRLTVL.

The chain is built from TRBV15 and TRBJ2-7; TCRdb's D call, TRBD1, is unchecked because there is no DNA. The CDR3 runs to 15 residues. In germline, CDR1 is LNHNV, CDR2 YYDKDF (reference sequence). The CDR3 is CATSRAGTETYEQYF.

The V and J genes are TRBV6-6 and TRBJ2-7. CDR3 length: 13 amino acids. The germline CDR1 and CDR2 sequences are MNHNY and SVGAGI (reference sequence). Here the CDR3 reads CASSYRRIYEQYF.

The CDR3 reads CASSREGQGGTQYF. The chain has TRBV5-4 and TRBJ2-5; TCRdb reports TRBD1, a call that lacks DNA to check it against. The germline V gene has CDR1 SGHNT and CDR2 YYREEE (reference sequence). The CDR3 is 14 amino acids.

This CDR3 reads CASRPGLAGGLGFTDTQYF. J is TRBJ2-3 and V is TRBV28; the TCRdb D gene call, TRBD2, has no DNA to confirm it. CDR1 is MDHEN, CDR2 SYDVKM, per germline. There are 19 residues in the CDR3.

Here the CDR3 reads CASSWETGGTEAFF. This chain links TRBV5-1 with TRBJ1-1; without DNA, the TCRdb call of TRBD1 cannot be checked. There are 14 residues in the CDR3. Germline-derived CDR1 and CDR2 are SGHRS and YFSETQ.

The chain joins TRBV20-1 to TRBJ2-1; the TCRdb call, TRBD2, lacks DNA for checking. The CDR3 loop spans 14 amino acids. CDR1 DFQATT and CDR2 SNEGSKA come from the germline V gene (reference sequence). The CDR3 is CSATRTSGSHEQFF.

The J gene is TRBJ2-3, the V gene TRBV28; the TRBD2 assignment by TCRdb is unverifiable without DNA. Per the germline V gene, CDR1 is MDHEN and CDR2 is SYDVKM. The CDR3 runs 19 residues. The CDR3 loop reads CASSLGRPGLVGPGDTQYF.

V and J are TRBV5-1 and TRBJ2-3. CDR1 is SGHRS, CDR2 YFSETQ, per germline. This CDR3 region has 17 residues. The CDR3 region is CASSVGQLGFFSDTQYF. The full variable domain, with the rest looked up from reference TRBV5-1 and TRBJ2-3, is KAGVTQTPRYLIKTRGQQVTLSCSPISGHRSVSWYQQTPGQGLQFLFEYFSETQRNKGNFPGRFSGRQFSNSRSEMNVSTLELGDSALYLCASSVGQLGFFSDTQYFGPGTRLTVL.

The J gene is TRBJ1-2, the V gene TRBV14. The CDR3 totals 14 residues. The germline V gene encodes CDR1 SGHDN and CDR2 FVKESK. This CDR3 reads CASSQDERHYGYTF.

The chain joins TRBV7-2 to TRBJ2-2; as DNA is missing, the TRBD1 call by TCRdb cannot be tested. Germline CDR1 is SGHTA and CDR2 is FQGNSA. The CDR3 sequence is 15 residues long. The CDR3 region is CASSSWGAGTGELFF.

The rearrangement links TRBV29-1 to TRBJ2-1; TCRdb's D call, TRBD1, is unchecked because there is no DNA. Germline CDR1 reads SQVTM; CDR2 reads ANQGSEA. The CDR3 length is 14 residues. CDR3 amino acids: CSVGWTARDNEQFF.

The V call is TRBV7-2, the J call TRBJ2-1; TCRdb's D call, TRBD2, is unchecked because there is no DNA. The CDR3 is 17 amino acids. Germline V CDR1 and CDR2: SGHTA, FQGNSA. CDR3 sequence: CASSLLIKRADYNEQFF.

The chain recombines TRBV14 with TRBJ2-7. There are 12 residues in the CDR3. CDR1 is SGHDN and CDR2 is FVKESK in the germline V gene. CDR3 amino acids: CASSQWYYEQYF.

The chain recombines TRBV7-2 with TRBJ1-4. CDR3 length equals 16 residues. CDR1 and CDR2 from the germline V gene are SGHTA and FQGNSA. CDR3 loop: CASSSKFTATNEKLFF.

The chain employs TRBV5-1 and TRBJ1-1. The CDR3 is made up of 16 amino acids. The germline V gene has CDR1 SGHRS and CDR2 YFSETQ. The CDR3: CASSPGLSPGVAEAFF.

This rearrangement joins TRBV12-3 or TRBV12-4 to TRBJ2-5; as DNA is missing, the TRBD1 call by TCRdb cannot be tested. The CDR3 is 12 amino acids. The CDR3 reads CASSHDRSSQYF.

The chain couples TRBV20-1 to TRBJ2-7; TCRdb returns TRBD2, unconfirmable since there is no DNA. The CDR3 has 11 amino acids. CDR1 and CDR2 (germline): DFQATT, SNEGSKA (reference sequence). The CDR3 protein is CSARQKREQYF.

The CDR3 sequence: CASSPWPPAGRNTEAFF. J is TRBJ1-1 and V is TRBV7-9; TCRdb indicates TRBD1, and absent DNA this call remains unverified. CDR1 SEHNR and CDR2 FQNEAQ come from the germline V gene (reference sequence). CDR3 length: 17 amino acids. Drawing the rest from reference TRBV7-9 and TRBJ1-1, the complete variable domain is DTGVSQNPRHKITKRGQNVTFRCDPISEHNRLYWYRQTLGQGPEFLTYFQNEAQLEKSRLLSDRFSAERPKGSFSTLEIQRTEQGDSAMYLCASSPWPPAGRNTEAFFGQGTRLTVV.

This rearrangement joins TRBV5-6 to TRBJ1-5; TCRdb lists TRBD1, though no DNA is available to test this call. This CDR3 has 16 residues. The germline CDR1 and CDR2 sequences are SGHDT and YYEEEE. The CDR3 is CASSLGSRGRDQPQHF. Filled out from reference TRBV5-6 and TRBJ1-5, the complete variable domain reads DAGVTQSPTHLIKTRGQQVTLRCSPKSGHDTVSWYQQALGQGPQFIFQYYEEEERQRGNFPDRFSGHQFPNYSSELNVNALLLGDSALYLCASSLGSRGRDQPQHFGDGTRLSIL.

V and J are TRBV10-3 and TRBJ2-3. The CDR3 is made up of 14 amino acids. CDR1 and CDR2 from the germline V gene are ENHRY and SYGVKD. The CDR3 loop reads CAISENSYTDTQYF.

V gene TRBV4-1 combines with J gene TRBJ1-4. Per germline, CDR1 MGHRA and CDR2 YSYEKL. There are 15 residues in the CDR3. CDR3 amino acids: CASSQDEGLRRKLFF.

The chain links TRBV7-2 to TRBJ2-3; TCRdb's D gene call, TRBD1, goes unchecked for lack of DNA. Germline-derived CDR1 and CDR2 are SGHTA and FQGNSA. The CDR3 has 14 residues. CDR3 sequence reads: CASSPGGAPDTQYF.

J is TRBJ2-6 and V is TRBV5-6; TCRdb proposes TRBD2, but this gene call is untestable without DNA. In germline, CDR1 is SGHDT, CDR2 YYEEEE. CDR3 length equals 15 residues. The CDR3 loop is CASSPGRGEANVLTF.